The 18 T cell receptor beta chains below come from one sample, sequenced in a study of CD8+ T cells in alopecia areata. Extraction of RNA preceded its reverse transcription into cDNA, which served as the sequencing template. Libraries were prepared by immunoSEQ multiplex PCR; TCRdb keeps only in-frame clonotypes and omits some of them. Here the sample spans approximately 140,000 clones, more than 85% being singletons. Treatment reported: oral pan-JAK inhibitor, 5-10 mg twice daily. The material was CD8+ T cells sorted from blood, obtained at week 4, from a patient treated with tofacitinib. The receptors originated from a human donor with alopecia areata.

The chain uses TRBV19 and TRBJ2-6; D call uncertain. V lost 5 bases and J lost 1, with 12 bases in between. This CDR3 has 16 amino acids. CDR1 LNHDA and CDR2 SQIVND come from the germline V gene (reference sequence). The CDR3 sequence is CASSYRMESGANVLTF. CDR3 coding DNA: TGTGCCAGTAGTTATAGGATGGAGTCTGGGGCCAACGTCCTGACTTTC.

This sequence joins TRBV27 and TRBJ2-5; TRBD1 is a possible D gene (5 bases). The V end was cut by 2 bases, the J end by 5 bases, with 12 bases between. The CDR3 is made up of 14 amino acids. Germline CDR1 is MNHEY and CDR2 is SMNVEV (reference sequence). For the CDR3, the DNA is TGTGCCAGCAGTTTAAGGCAGGGCTTTGAGACCCAGTACTTC. This codes for CASSLRQGFETQYF.

This chain links TRBV29-1 with TRBJ2-1; D ambiguous. V lost 1 base and J 0 bases, leaving 7 bases between the germline ends. This CDR3 spans 14 amino acids. Germline V gene data show CDR1 as SQVTM and CDR2 as ANQGSEA. The CDR3 coding sequence is TGCAGCGTTGAAGCTCCAAGCTCCTACAATGAGCAGTTCTTC. Amino acid sequence: CSVEAPSSYNEQFF.

The V call is TRBV9, the J call TRBJ1-2; 8 bases are shared with TRBD1. The trim removed 0 bases at V and 7 bases at J, leaving 8 bases unmatched. The CDR3 totals 15 residues. Per germline, CDR1 SGDLS and CDR2 YYNGEE. CDR3 residues: CASSVARTGSGGYTF. CDR3 sequence (DNA): TGTGCCAGCAGCGTAGCACGGACAGGGAGCGGTGGCTACACCTTC.

The V call is TRBV7-9, the J call TRBJ2-7; D is uncertain. This CDR3 is built from 13 residues. The germline CDR1 and CDR2 sequences are SEHNR and FQNEAQ (reference sequence). Trimming pared 5 bases from V and 6 bases from J, leaving 14 bases between. CDR3 coding DNA: TGTGCCAGCAGCCCTTGGCCCCCCCCCGAGCAGTACTTC. Translated, it gives CASSPWPPPEQYF.

The rearrangement links TRBV4-1 to TRBJ2-7; possible D gene TRBD2, 5 bases. Germline V lookup: CDR1 MGHRA, CDR2 YSYEKL. The ends were cut back, 1 base at V and 7 bases at J, with 14 bases in the middle. The CDR3 runs to 14 residues. The CDR3 DNA sequence: TGCGCCAGCAGCCAAGGGAGGTCGCCGAGGGAGCAGTACTTC. Translation gives CASSQGRSPREQYF.

This clone was found once. The chain links TRBV27 to TRBJ2-7, with D unresolved. The germline V and J ends were trimmed by 2 bases and 0 bases, with 8 bases remaining between them. Germline V gene data show CDR1 as MNHEY and CDR2 as SMNVEV (reference sequence). The CDR3 is 14 amino acids. The DNA for the CDR3 is TGTGCCAGCAGTTTAGGACGAAGCTCCTACGAGCAGTACTTC. Protein: CASSLGRSSYEQYF.

The rearrangement joins TRBV9 to TRBJ2-1, with D uncertain. The germline V gene encodes CDR1 SGDLS and CDR2 YYNGEE. V was shortened by 1 base and J by 3 bases, with 2 bases between the two germline ends. The CDR3 has 12 residues. The CDR3 bases are TGTGCCAGCAGCGTAAGCTACAATGAGCAGTTCTTC. Amino acid sequence: CASSVSYNEQFF.

This clone has more than one count but fewer than ten. The J gene is TRBJ2-2, the V gene TRBV29-1, with 8 nucleotides matching TRBD1. There are 17 residues in the CDR3. The germline V gene encodes CDR1 SQVTM and CDR2 ANQGSEA. V dropped 3 bases and J dropped 0; count of bases not matched to a gene: 9. The CDR3: CSVETGDPPSNTGELFF. The CDR3 DNA reads TGCAGCGTTGAGACAGGGGACCCACCCTCGAACACCGGGGAGCTGTTTTTT.

CDR3 coding DNA: TGTGCCACCGGGGGAGGTGCATCCTACGAGCAGTACTTC. As protein: CATGGGASYEQYF. V gene TRBV15 combines with J gene TRBJ2-5, with D perhaps matching TRBD2 (6 bases). The better agreement between TRBJ2-7 and the DNA end casts doubt on the J call. Germline V gene lookup returns CDR1 LNHNV and CDR2 YYDKDF (reference sequence). The length of the CDR3 is 13 residues.

The rearrangement joins TRBV5-5 to TRBJ2-5, with 8 bases that match TRBD2. The ends lost 1 base at V and 5 bases at J; junction bases unmatched: 10. The CDR3 contains 16 residues. Germline V lookup: CDR1 SGHKS, CDR2 YYEKEE (reference sequence). CDR3: CASSLTSGTYGETQYF. CDR3 coding DNA: TGTGCCAGCAGCTTGACTAGCGGAACATATGGGGAGACCCAGTACTTC.

This chain joins TRBV7-3 and TRBJ1-1, with D unclear. The CDR3 loop spans 13 amino acids. V was trimmed by 5 bases and J by 1 base, leaving 8 bases between them. From germline, CDR1 is SGHTA and CDR2 FQGTGA. The CDR3: CASSPTGNTEAFF. CDR3 DNA: TGTGCCAGCAGCCCAACGGGGAACACTGAAGCTTTCTTT.

This chain uses TRBV6-4 with TRBJ2-1; the D call may be TRBD1 or TRBD2 (6 bases each). CDR3 length: 17 amino acids. Germline assignment: CDR1 MRHNA and CDR2 SNTAGT. The germline V and J ends were trimmed by 7 bases and 6 bases, with 25 bases remaining between them. CDR3 sequence reads: CASTPERGVYRINEQFF. DNA of the CDR3: TGTGCCAGCACCCCGGAAAGGGGGGTGTATAGAATCAATGAGCAGTTCTTC.

The CDR3: CASSFQSPIASGEQFF. In DNA form, the CDR3 reads TGTGCCAGCAGTTTTCAGTCCCCCATCGCCAGCGGTGAGCAGTTCTTC. The V and J genes are TRBV27 and TRBJ2-1; a weak D match, TRBD2 (5 bases). V gave up 3 bases and J gave up 9 bases, with 21 bases separating them. Germline CDR1 MNHEY, CDR2 SMNVEV (reference sequence). There are 16 residues in the CDR3.

The rearrangement links TRBV7-6 to TRBJ1-2; unclear D gene. From germline, CDR1 is SGHVS and CDR2 FNYEAQ. Trimming removed 3 bases from V and 3 bases from J, with 8 bases in between. This CDR3 region has 13 residues. The CDR3 protein is CASSLPGDYGYTF. CDR3 in DNA: TGTGCCAGCAGCTTGCCCGGGGACTATGGCTACACCTTC.

In regard to this clone: The junction departs from the called germline gene at one end, perhaps through a read error. The V call is TRBV7-7, the J call TRBJ2-5; D is tentatively TRBD1 or TRBD2 (5 bases each). The CDR3 consists of 15 residues. In germline, CDR1 is SSHAT, CDR2 FNYEAQ (reference sequence). The CDR3 reads CASSLTDGGQETQYF. The DNA of the CDR3 is TGTGCTAGCAGCCTAACGGATGGGGGCCAAGAGACCCAGTACTTC.

This rearrangement joins TRBV5-1 to TRBJ2-7; perhaps TRBD2 as D (7 bases). V lost 0 bases to trimming and J lost 3 bases, with 10 bases between them. The germline V gene encodes CDR1 SGHRS and CDR2 YFSETQ. The CDR3 runs 14 residues. This chain's CDR3 is CASSLEGGVYEQYF. The CDR3 region has the DNA TGCGCCAGCAGCTTGGAAGGGGGGGTCTACGAGCAGTACTTC.

V gene TRBV5-4 combines with J gene TRBJ2-1, with TRBD2 identical over 8 bases. This CDR3 has 14 amino acids. From germline, CDR1 is SGHNT and CDR2 YYREEE (reference sequence). The V and J ends lost 4 bases and 9 bases, in that order; junction bases with no gene match: 9. The CDR3 nucleotides are TGTGCCAGCAGCCGCCAGCGGGAGTCTGTTGAGCAGTTCTTC. It is translated as CASSRQRESVEQFF.